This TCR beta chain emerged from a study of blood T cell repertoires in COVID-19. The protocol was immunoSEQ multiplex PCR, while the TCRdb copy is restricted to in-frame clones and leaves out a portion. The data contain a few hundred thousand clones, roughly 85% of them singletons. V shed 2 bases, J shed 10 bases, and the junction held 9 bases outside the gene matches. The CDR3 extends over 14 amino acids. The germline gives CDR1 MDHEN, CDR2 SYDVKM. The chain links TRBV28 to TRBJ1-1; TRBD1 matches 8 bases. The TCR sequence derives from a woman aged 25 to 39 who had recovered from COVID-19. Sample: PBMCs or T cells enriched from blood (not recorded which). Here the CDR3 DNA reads TGTGCCAGCAGTTTAGGGCCAGGGGGCGAGGGAGCTTTCTTT. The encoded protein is CASSLGPGGEGAFF.